This TCR beta chain was recorded in a study of shared clonotypes between healthy human individuals. The CDR3 totals 16 residues. The V gene's germline CDR1 is GTSNPN and CDR2 SVGIG (reference sequence). The ends were cut back, 4 bases at V and 1 base at J, with 19 bases in the middle. Method: immunoSEQ multiplex PCR; TCRdb's copy keeps in-frame clones and lacks some. The table has about 2.4 million clones, 93% seen once; the top ten hold 0.36%. V is TRBV30 and J is TRBJ1-1, with D possibly TRBD1 on 5 matching bases. The sequencing sample was made of naive CD4+ T cells from PBMCs. Regarding subset: CD45RA+ positively selected. The receptor was isolated from a man younger than 35 in good health. Some clones in this sample may be carry-over from other donors' samples. In DNA, the CDR3 is TGTGCCTGGACTCCGCAGGGAACGGGGACGAACACTGAAGCTTTCTTT. It encodes CAWTPQGTGTNTEAFF.